The 4 T cell receptor beta chains below were found in one sample sequenced in a study of graft-versus-host responses after intestinal transplantation. Grafts had their tissue processed, releasing intraepithelial and lamina propria lymphocytes. Some clones are missing from TCRdb's copy, which holds only in-frame ones; the method was immunoSEQ multiplex PCR. The table shows about 37,000 clones, with approximately 86% occurring only once. The material sequenced was ileum tissue, taken 204 days after intestinal transplant. These receptors came from a human patient who received an intestinal transplant, so some T cells may come from the graft donor.

The rearrangement joins TRBV10-3 to TRBJ2-1, with no clear D. The CDR3 contains 11 residues. The V and J ends lost 8 bases and 6 bases respectively, with 8 bases between them. Germline V gene sequence: CDR1 ENHRY, CDR2 SYGVKD. The CDR3 region has the DNA TGTGCCATCGCAACCGGCAATGAGCAGTTCTTC. Residues: CAIATGNEQFF.

V usage is TRBV27 and J usage is TRBJ2-7; TRBD2 matches 15 bases. The CDR3 extends over 14 amino acids. The germline V gene has CDR1 MNHEY and CDR2 SMNVEV (reference sequence). The V segment lost 2 bases and the J segment 12 bases; nucleotides outside the gene matches: 5. CDR3 protein: CASSLGTSGGRWYF. CDR3 bases: TGTGCCAGCAGTTTAGGGACTAGCGGGGGGAGATGGTACTTC.

The chain combines TRBV5-1 with TRBJ2-2; TRBD1 aligns across 12 bases. CDR1 and CDR2 (germline): SGHRS, YFSETQ. This CDR3 spans 17 amino acids. V lost 1 base, J lost 7 bases, and 8 bases stayed unmatched. CDR3 in DNA: TGCGCCAGCAGCTTGACCGGGACAGGGGGCACCCTCGGGGAGCTGTTTTTT. Translated: CASSLTGTGGTLGELFF.

The rearrangement joins TRBV9 to TRBJ2-7; the D gene is possibly TRBD2 (5 bases). V lost 3 bases and J lost 2, with 9 bases in between. The length of the CDR3 is 13 residues. Per germline, CDR1 SGDLS and CDR2 YYNGEE. CDR3 nucleotide sequence: TGTGCCAGCAGCGAGAACGGGGCCTACGAGCAGTACTTC. Translated, it gives CASSENGAYEQYF.